The entry below gives a single TCR beta chain sequence along with its context. This record belongs to a study of T cell changes during pregnancy in multiple sclerosis. Trimming took 4 bases from V and 4 from J; bases not matched to a gene: 13. The length of the CDR3 is 16 residues. Germline assignment: CDR1 LNHDA and CDR2 SQIVND (reference sequence). Data came from immunoSEQ multiplex PCR; TCRdb stores just in-frame clones and leaves some out. The data hold tens of thousands of clones, with roughly nine tenths observed a single time. The chain uses TRBV19 and TRBJ2-7, with 7 bases that match TRBD1. This clonotype was sampled from a female donor in good health, enrolled as a control in a pregnancy study. The sequences come from peripheral blood, collected in the first trimester of pregnancy. DNA of the CDR3: TGTGCCAGTAGTACACCCCGGGACAGAAGAGGTTACGAGCAGTACTTC. This sequence encodes CASSTPRDRRGYEQYF.